This T cell receptor beta chain was captured by sequencing in a study of blood T cell repertoires in COVID-19. Germline V gene lookup returns CDR1 SNHLY and CDR2 FYNNEI. Trimming at V came to 4 bases and at J to 10 bases, leaving 11 bases not matched to a gene. The length of the CDR3 is 14 residues. Original methodology: Cell counts per sample came from amplifying reference gene primers. The protocol was immunoSEQ multiplex PCR, while the TCRdb copy is restricted to in-frame clones and leaves out a portion. V and J calls and clone size are those listed in that table; D and trimming were worked out from the DNA. The sample lists some 65,000 clones; around four fifths were seen once.

This rearrangement joins TRBV2 to TRBJ1-1, with 8 bases matching TRBD1. The material sequenced was peripheral blood. The receptor comes from a woman between 65 and 79 years old with acute or convalescent COVID-19. The CDR3 here is CASSAETGASRAFF. In DNA form, the CDR3 reads TGTGCCAGCAGTGCGGAGACAGGGGCGTCACGAGCTTTCTTT.